A selection of T cell receptor beta chains follows, all from one sample in a study of shared clonotypes between healthy human individuals. Produced via immunoSEQ multiplex PCR; TCRdb's table is partial and in-frame only. This table has some 2.1 million clones, roughly 95% appearing once. Sequencing was done on a sample of naive CD4+ T cells sorted from blood. These receptors were obtained from a young man in good health. CDR3s include the opening cysteine and the closing phenylalanine or tryptophan. The D gene is left open where the match is weak. Size is stated for part of the rows, as once, few or many counts, or as a class when the clone is expanded.

J,D,size,V,CDR3,DNA
TRBJ2-2,TRBD2,-,TRBV11-3,CASSPWTSETGELFF,TGTGCCAGCAGCCCATGGACTAGCGAAACCGGGGAGCTGTTTTTT
TRBJ2-6,-,-,TRBV10-3,CAISDGSGANVLTF,TGTGCCATCAGTGATGGGTCTGGGGCCAACGTCCTGACTTTC
TRBJ2-5,TRBD1,-,TRBV18,CASSSSQGAEETQYF,TGTGCCAGCTCATCTTCACAGGGGGCTGAAGAGACCCAGTACTTC
TRBJ1-1,-,-,TRBV4-1,CASSQVGSGRKAFF,TGCGCCAGCAGCCAAGTGGGGTCGGGGAGGAAAGCTTTCTTT
TRBJ1-4,-,-,TRBV30,CAWKSSPSNEKLFF,TGTGCCTGGAAATCTTCACCGTCTAATGAAAAACTGTTTTTT
TRBJ2-7,TRBD1,-,TRBV7-9,CASSPTGAFFSYEQYF,TGTGCCAGCAGCCCCACAGGGGCCTTCTTCTCCTACGAGCAGTACTTC
TRBJ1-5,-,-,TRBV19,CASSIRGVGSNQPQHF,TGTGCCAGTAGTATCCGCGGGGTAGGCAGCAATCAGCCCCAGCATTTT
TRBJ2-3,-,once,TRBV25-1,CASSEYGEHTQYF,TGTGCCAGCAGTGAATATGGCGAGCATACGCAGTATTTT
TRBJ2-7,TRBD2,once,TRBV18,CASSPLAGEGYEQYF,TGTGCCAGCTCACCCTTAGCGGGAGAAGGCTACGAGCAGTACTTC
TRBJ2-5,-,-,TRBV5-1,CASSLAGAGEWKETQYF,TGCGCCAGCAGCTTGGCCGGCGCAGGGGAATGGAAAGAGACCCAGTACTTC
TRBJ1-5,-,-,TRBV30,CAWSSDSSNQPQHF,TGTGCCTGGAGCTCCGACAGTAGCAATCAGCCCCAGCATTTT
TRBJ2-5,-,-,TRBV4-2,CASSEGVTGRETQYF,TGTGCCAGCAGCGAGGGGGTCACAGGGAGGGAGACCCAGTACTTC
TRBJ2-1,TRBD2,-,TRBV10-2,CASSPGLAGGPLNEQFF,TGCGCCAGCAGTCCGGGACTAGCGGGAGGTCCCCTCAATGAGCAGTTCTTC
TRBJ1-2,TRBD1,-,TRBV6-5,CASSRGQGAYYGYTF,TGTGCCAGCAGCCGAGGACAGGGGGCTTACTATGGCTACACCTTC
TRBJ1-6,-,-,TRBV4-1,CASSFLKQGMNSPLHF,TGCGCCAGCAGCTTCCTCAAGCAGGGTATGAATTCACCCCTCCACTTT
TRBJ1-1,TRBD1,-,TRBV18,CASSPGTGLNTEAFF,TGTGCCAGCTCACCCGGGACAGGTCTTAACACTGAAGCTTTCTTT
TRBJ2-3,TRBD2,-,TRBV9,CASSDLTSGLPSSTDTQYF,TGTGCCAGCAGCGATCTGACTAGCGGGCTCCCTTCTAGCACAGATACGCAGTATTTT
TRBJ2-7,-,-,TRBV6-5,CASRRAQGHEQYF,TGTGCCAGCAGAAGGGCCCAGGGGCACGAGCAGTACTTC
TRBJ1-6,-,-,TRBV7-2,CASSLSRAAQGSPLHF,TGTGCCAGCAGCTTAAGCCGGGCGGCTCAGGGATCACCCCTCCACTTT
TRBJ1-6,-,-,TRBV5-1,CASSLLGTGKNSPLHF,TGCGCCAGCAGCTTGCTGGGCACAGGGAAAAATTCACCCCTCCACTTT
TRBJ1-6,TRBD1,-,TRBV19,CASSIRRDRASQSPLHF,TGTGCCAGTAGTATCCGCCGGGACAGGGCTTCCCAATCACCCCTCCACTTT
TRBJ1-6,-,-,TRBV15,CATSRDPGGRDNSPLHF,TGTGCCACCAGCAGAGATCCCGGGGGTCGGGATAATTCACCCCTCCACTTT
TRBJ2-2,-,-,TRBV14,CASSHSTGELFF,TGTGCCAGCAGCCATTCGACCGGGGAGCTGTTTTTT
TRBJ1-6,-,-,TRBV10-1,CASSESRNSPLHF,TGCGCCAGCAGTGAGTCCCGGAATTCACCCCTCCACTTT
TRBJ2-5,TRBD1,-,TRBV7-6,CASSPSSLGQGKETQYF,TGTGCCAGCAGCCCCAGCTCCTTGGGACAGGGAAAAGAGACCCAGTACTTC
TRBJ2-2,TRBD1,-,TRBV18,CASSPRRTGTTGELFF,TGTGCCAGCTCACCACGTCGGACAGGGACCACCGGGGAGCTGTTTTTT
TRBJ2-1,TRBD2,once,TRBV19,CASSTRGGSSYNEQFF,TGTGCCAGTAGTACCCGGGGGGGGAGCTCCTACAATGAGCAGTTCTTC
TRBJ1-2,-,-,TRBV6-5,CASSYSPDYGYTF,TGTGCCAGCAGTTACAGTCCCGATTATGGCTACACCTTC
TRBJ2-7,TRBD1,-,TRBV2,CASSKDRATHEQYF,TGTGCCAGCAGTAAGGACAGGGCTACCCACGAGCAGTACTTC
TRBJ2-4,TRBD2,once,TRBV5-1,CASSPRGLAGAKNIQYF,TGCGCCAGCAGCCCCCGGGGACTAGCGGGAGCCAAAAACATTCAGTACTTC
TRBJ1-5,-,-,TRBV2,CASSAGSNQPQHF,TGTGCCAGCAGTGCAGGAAGCAATCAGCCCCAGCATTTT
TRBJ1-6,-,-,TRBV19,CAGADTYNSPLHF,TGTGCCGGGGCTGACACCTATAATTCACCCCTCCACTTT
TRBJ2-7,-,once,TRBV6-1,CASTLGRNYEQYF,TGTGCCAGTACCCTGGGGCGAAACTACGAGCAGTACTTC
TRBJ1-5,TRBD1,-,TRBV28,CASSSSGQGGNQPQHF,TGTGCCAGCAGTTCGTCCGGACAGGGCGGCAATCAGCCCCAGCATTTT
TRBJ2-2,-,-,TRBV5-5,CASRTGINTGELFF,TGTGCCAGCAGGACAGGCATCAACACCGGGGAGCTGTTTTTT
TRBJ1-4,TRBD1,-,TRBV6-5,CASSLGTGGEKLFF,TGTGCCAGCAGCCTAGGGACAGGGGGCGAAAAACTGTTTTTT
TRBJ2-7,-,-,TRBV5-1,CASTLGRGRAYEQYF,TGCGCCAGCACCTTGGGACGGGGGCGAGCCTACGAGCAGTACTTC
TRBJ1-2,-,-,TRBV18,CASSPQNGAEGYTF,TGTGCCAGCTCACCACAAAATGGGGCGGAGGGCTACACCTTC
TRBJ2-2,-,-,TRBV7-2,CASSLDSGTGELFF,TGTGCCAGCAGCTTAGATAGCGGCACCGGGGAGCTGTTTTTT
TRBJ1-1,TRBD1,-,TRBV15,CATSSRPGGKTEAFF,TGTGCCACCAGTAGTAGGCCAGGGGGTAAAACTGAAGCTTTCTTT
TRBJ2-1,-,-,TRBV5-4,CASSLVAVSYNEQFF,TGTGCCAGCAGCTTGGTAGCGGTCTCCTACAATGAGCAGTTCTTC
TRBJ1-5,-,-,TRBV25-1,CASSAPGGSNQPQHF,TGTGCCAGCAGTGCGCCTGGAGGAAGCAATCAGCCCCAGCATTTT
TRBJ2-1,-,once,TRBV6-1,CASRSGANLYNEQFF,TGTGCCAGCAGATCCGGGGCTAACCTTTACAATGAGCAGTTCTTC
TRBJ2-5,TRBD1,-,TRBV10-3,CAISDGTGKETQYF,TGTGCCATCAGCGACGGGACAGGGAAAGAGACCCAGTACTTC
TRBJ2-2,-,-,TRBV2,CASRAGTSGELFF,TGTGCCAGCAGGGCCGGGACCAGCGGGGAGCTGTTTTTT